This T cell receptor (beta chain) was sequenced in a study of CD8+CD57+ T cells in acquired aplastic anemia. Study information: An average of roughly 3 ug of DNA was obtained from sorted CD4+ and CD8+ cells.

Template material for TCR beta VDJ and CDR3 profiling consisted of genomic DNA. TCRdb redid the calling of the reads with MiXCR, one entry per CDR3 protein. This repertoire shows about 120,000 distinct CDR3 sequences, 30% to 45% found once; its top ten account for around 2.7%. V lost 2 bases, J lost 6 bases, and 6 bases stayed unmatched. The CDR3 consists of 14 residues. Germline V gene sequence: CDR1 SGHRS, CDR2 YFSETQ. Patients chosen for sequencing had CD8+CD57+ cells that had expanded, as shown by flow cytometry. Blood samples were obtained from patients who had received no prior therapy. General study findings and limits: Some 27 CD8+ CDR3 sequences were shared between patients and controls.

In the case of this clonotype: Antigen: not known. A single base separates this from a much larger clone, so it may be a read error. Here the CDR3 omits its conserved ending phenylalanine or tryptophan, so a read error is the likely source.

The rearrangement uses TRBV5-1 and TRBJ2-3, with 7 bases matching TRBD1. The receptor's source is a human donor with aplastic anemia. Sequencing was carried out using sorted CD4+, CD8+, or CD8+CD57+ T cells (not recorded which) from PBMCs. In nucleotides, the CDR3 is TGCGCCAGCAGCTTTAACAGGGGCCCCGATACGCAGTATTCT. It specifies CASSFNRGPDTQYS.